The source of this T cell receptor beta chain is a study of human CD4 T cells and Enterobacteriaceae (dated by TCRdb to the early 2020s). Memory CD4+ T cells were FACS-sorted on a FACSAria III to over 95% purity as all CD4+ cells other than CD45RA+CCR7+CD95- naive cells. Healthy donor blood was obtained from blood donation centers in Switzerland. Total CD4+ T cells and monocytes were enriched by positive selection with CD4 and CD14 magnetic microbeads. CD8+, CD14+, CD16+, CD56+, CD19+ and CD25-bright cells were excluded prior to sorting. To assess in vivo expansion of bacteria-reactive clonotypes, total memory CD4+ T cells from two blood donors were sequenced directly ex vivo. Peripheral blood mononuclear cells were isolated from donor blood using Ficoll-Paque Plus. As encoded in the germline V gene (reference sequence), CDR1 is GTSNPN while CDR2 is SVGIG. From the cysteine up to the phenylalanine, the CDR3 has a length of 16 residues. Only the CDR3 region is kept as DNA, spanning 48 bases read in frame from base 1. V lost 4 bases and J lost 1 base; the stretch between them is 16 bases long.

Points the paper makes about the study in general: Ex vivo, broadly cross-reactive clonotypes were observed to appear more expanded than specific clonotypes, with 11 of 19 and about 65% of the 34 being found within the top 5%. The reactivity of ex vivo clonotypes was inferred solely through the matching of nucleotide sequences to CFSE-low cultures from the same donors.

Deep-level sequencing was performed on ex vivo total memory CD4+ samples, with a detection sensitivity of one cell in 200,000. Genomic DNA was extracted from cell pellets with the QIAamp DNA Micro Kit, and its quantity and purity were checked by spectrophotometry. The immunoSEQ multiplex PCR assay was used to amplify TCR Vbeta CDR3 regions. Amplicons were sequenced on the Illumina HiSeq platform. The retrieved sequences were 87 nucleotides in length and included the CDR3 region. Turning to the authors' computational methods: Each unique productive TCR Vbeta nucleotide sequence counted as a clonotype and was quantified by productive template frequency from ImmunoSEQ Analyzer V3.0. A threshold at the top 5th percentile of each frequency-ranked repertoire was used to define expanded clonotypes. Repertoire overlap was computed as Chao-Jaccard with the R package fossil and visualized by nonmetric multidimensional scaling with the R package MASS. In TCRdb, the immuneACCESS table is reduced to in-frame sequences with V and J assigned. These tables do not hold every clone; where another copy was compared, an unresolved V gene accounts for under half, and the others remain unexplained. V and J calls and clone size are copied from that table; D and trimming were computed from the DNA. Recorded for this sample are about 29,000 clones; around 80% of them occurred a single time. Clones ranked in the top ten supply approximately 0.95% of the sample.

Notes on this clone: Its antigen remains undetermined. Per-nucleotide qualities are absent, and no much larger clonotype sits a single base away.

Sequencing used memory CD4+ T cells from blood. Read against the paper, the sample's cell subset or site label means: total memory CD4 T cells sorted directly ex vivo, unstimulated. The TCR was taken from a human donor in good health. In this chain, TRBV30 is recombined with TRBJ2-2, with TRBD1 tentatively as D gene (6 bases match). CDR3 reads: CAWTNGQRRNTGELFF. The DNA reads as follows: TGTGCCTGGACTAATGGACAGAGACGGAACACCGGGGAGCTGTTTTTT.